This T cell receptor (beta chain) was captured in a study of identical twins. General study points: The analysis was cross-sectional rather than longitudinal within donors. Twins shared beta out-of-frame sequences in excess, but this excess was weaker. There were fewer insertions in abundant cord blood beta clonotypes, but memory repertoires showed no such pattern.

Healthy Caucasian donors formed the entire cohort. The germline V gene has CDR1 DFQATT and CDR2 SNEGSKA (reference sequence). The CDR3 loop spans 16 amino acids. The trim removed 5 bases at V and 6 bases at J, leaving 10 bases unmatched. About this clonotype: Its target is unknown.

TCRdb re-called the 5' RACE reads with MiXCR, one entry per CDR3 protein. The sample has some 1,600,000 distinct CDR3 sequences, less than 40% seen once; the top ten hold about 0.27%. The material sequenced was cord blood. The receptor comes from a newborn girl in good health. The chain recombines TRBV20-1 with TRBJ2-3; 14 bases agree with TRBD2. The CDR3 bases are TGCAGTGCTCCAGGACTAGCGGGGGGACCGAGGGATACGCAGTATTTT. It yields the protein CSAPGLAGGPRDTQYF.